A single sample is the source of the 20 T cell receptor beta chains below, sequenced in a study of T cells in women clearing cervical HPV infection. Profiled with immunoSEQ multiplex PCR; TCRdb holds only in-frame clones, not every one. Listed are tens of thousands of clones; approximately 1% falls within the top ten. Source material: blood buffy coat. These receptors were obtained from a woman between 18 and 75 years old with a cervical HPV16 infection that either progressed to CIN3+ or cleared (not recorded which).

A word on this clone: One junction end disagrees with the germline gene, perhaps due to a read error. CDR3 amino acids: CASGRTGTNSPLHF. The CDR3 DNA, read in part, is TGTGCCAGCGGACGAACCGGGACAAATTCCCCC. The chain combines TRBV18 with TRBJ1-6; a possible D gene is TRBD1 (6 bases). From the germline J gene comes the end of the CDR3, since the read stops 3 residues before it. CDR1 KGHSH and CDR2 LQKENI come from the germline V gene. This CDR3 spans 14 amino acids.

In the case of this clone: With the read ending 3 residues before the CDR3 end, the germline J gene is used to fill in that end. The chain carries TRBV11-1 and TRBJ1-1; the D gene is possibly TRBD1 (5 bases). The CDR3 is 15 residues long. With 5 bases removed from V and 2 bases from J, the gap between germline ends came to 15 bases. Germline lookup yields CDR1 SGHAT and CDR2 FQDESV (reference sequence). The CDR3 DNA, read in part, is TGTGCCAGCAGCCCGTGGGGGGGACCTAACACTGAA. Protein: CASSPWGGPNTE. In full, the CDR3 reads CASSPWGGPNTEAFF.

Worth noting for this clone: The CDR3 goes on 3 residues after the read ends, and that part is filled in from the germline J gene. This sequence joins TRBV19 and TRBJ2-7; 8 positions agree with TRBD1. CDR3 length equals 13 residues. The germline V gene encodes CDR1 LNHDA and CDR2 SQIVND (reference sequence). V was clipped by 3 bases and J by 5 bases; unmatched bases: 3. The CDR3 DNA, read in part, is TGTGCCAGTAGTATTGGACAGGGAGACGAG. It is translated as CASSIGQGDE. The entire CDR3 reads CASSIGQGDEQYF.

Turning to this clone: The read ends 3 residues early relative to the CDR3; the germline J gene fills the gap. This chain joins TRBV18 and TRBJ2-2; 14 bases are a match to TRBD2. Germline V CDR1 and CDR2: KGHSH, LQKENI. The junction had 0 bases not matched to a gene; V was cut back by 3 bases and J by 6 bases. CDR3 length equals 15 residues. The CDR3 bases that were read are TGTGCCAGCTCACCGGGACTAGCGGGAGCCGGGGAG. Its protein product is CASSPGLAGAGE. The whole CDR3 reads CASSPGLAGAGELFF.

The CDR3 DNA, read in part, is TGTGCCAGCAGTGGCGGGACTAGCAGCCATGAG. Encoded protein: CASSGGTSSHE. The CDR3 in its entirety is CASSGGTSSHEQFF. The V gene is TRBV6-1, the J gene TRBJ2-1; TRBD2 aligns across 9 bases. The CDR3 end falls 3 residues outside the read, so it is completed with the germline J gene. There are 14 residues in the CDR3. With 4 bases clipped from V and 8 bases from J, the junction kept 6 bases outside the gene matches. The germline V gene encodes CDR1 MNHNS and CDR2 SASEGT.

As concerns this clone: The observed sequence ends 3 residues before the CDR3 terminus, with the missing tail filled in from the germline J gene. The V call is TRBV7-3, the J call TRBJ2-3; D gene unclear. The CDR3 has 14 residues. Trimming cost V 0 bases and J 1 base, with 5 bases left between them. The germline V gene has CDR1 SGHTA and CDR2 FQGTGA. The CDR3 protein is CASSLTSGTDTQYF. The DNA read from the CDR3 is TGTGCCAGCAGCTTAACTTCGGGCACAGATACG. Supplemented by reference TRBV7-3 and TRBJ2-3, the full variable domain reads GAGVSQTPSNKVTEKGKYVELRCDPISGHTALYWYRQSLGQGPEFLIYFQGTGAADDSGLPNDRFFAVRPEGSVSTLKIQRTERGDSAVYLCASSLTSGTDTQYFGPGTRLTVL.

CDR3 DNA, as far as it was read: TGTGCCAGTAGAATTCAGGGGGTTCGGAACACTGAA. This gives the protein CASRIQGVRNTE. The whole CDR3 protein is CASRIQGVRNTEAFF. This chain joins TRBV19 and TRBJ1-1, with TRBD1 matching 7 bases. The CDR3 end is not reached by the read, which stops 3 residues before it; the germline J gene fills it in. The V gene end was trimmed by 6 bases and the J gene end by 1 base; junction bases not matched to a gene: 8. This CDR3 is 15 amino acids long. Germline loops: CDR1 LNHDA, CDR2 SQIVND (reference sequence).

A remark on this clone: The read gets to within 3 residues of the CDR3 end, and the germline J gene fills in the rest. The chain couples TRBV19 to TRBJ1-5; 9 bases fit TRBD1. The CDR3 sequence is 15 residues long. The ends lost 4 bases at V and 3 bases at J; junction bases unmatched: 4. The germline CDR1 and CDR2 sequences are LNHDA and SQIVND (reference sequence). The sequenced CDR3 bases are TGTGCCAGTAGTAGGACAGGGGACTTCAATCAGCCC. It codes for CASSRTGDFNQP. The complete CDR3 protein is CASSRTGDFNQPQHF.

For this clone: The observed sequence ends 3 residues before the CDR3 terminus, with the missing tail filled in from the germline J gene. V gene TRBV6-4 combines with J gene TRBJ2-7; TRBD1 aligns across 9 bases. This CDR3 comprises 15 residues. The J segment lost 2 bases and the V segment lost 3 bases, leaving 5 bases of the junction unmatched. Germline lookup yields CDR1 MRHNA and CDR2 SNTAGT. CDR3 sequence: CASSEWGQGPYEQYF. The covered CDR3 bases are TGTGCCAGCAGTGAATGGGGACAGGGCCCCTACGAG.

With regard to this clone: At one end the junction does not follow the germline gene, possibly because of a read error. The observed sequence ends 3 residues before the CDR3 terminus, with the missing tail filled in from the germline J gene. The chain links TRBV7-9 to TRBJ2-3, with unresolved D. The germline gives CDR1 SEHNR, CDR2 FQNEAQ (reference sequence). This CDR3 region has 13 residues. The CDR3 reads CASSPWARDAQYF. The sequenced CDR3 bases are TGTGCCAGCAGCCCATGGGCTCGAGATGCG.

A note on this clone: Read coverage stops 3 residues before the CDR3 terminus; the germline J gene supplies the remainder. The V and J genes are TRBV7-6 and TRBJ2-1; 10 bases map to TRBD2. The CDR3 consists of 18 residues. The junction had 18 bases not matched to a gene; V was cut back by 5 bases and J by 8 bases. Germline V gives CDR1 SGHVS, CDR2 FNYEAQ. The sequenced CDR3 bases are TGTGCCAGCAGCCCGCAGAGTAGCGGGGGGCGCGTTCTCCATGAG. Amino acids: CASSPQSSGGRVLHE. The entire CDR3 sequence reads CASSPQSSGGRVLHEQFF.

Comment on this clone: The read ends 3 residues early relative to the CDR3; the germline J gene fills the gap. The gene calls are TRBV10-2 and TRBJ2-7; weak D call: TRBD1 (6 bases). This CDR3 spans 15 amino acids. The ends were cut back, 6 bases at V and 1 base at J, with 16 bases in the middle. CDR1 is WSHSY and CDR2 is SAAADI in the germline V gene. CDR3 sequence reads: CASRGQYLSSYEQYF. Incomplete CDR3 DNA: TGCGCCAGCAGAGGACAGTACTTGTCTTCCTACGAG.

In the case of this clone: A junction boundary mismatches the germline segment, possibly from a read error. From the germline J gene comes the end of the CDR3, since the read stops 3 residues before it. The same CDR3 can be traced to other DNA sequences in this sample. V usage is TRBV19 and J usage is TRBJ1-3; D uncertain. The CDR3 sequence is 15 residues long. Germline values: CDR1 LNHDA, CDR2 SQIVND (reference sequence). CDR3 DNA (partial): TGTGCCAGTAGTATTTCCCAGGCCGCTGGAAACACA. It yields the protein CASSISQAAGNT. The full CDR3 protein reads CASSISQAAGNTIYF.

With respect to this clone: From the germline J gene comes the end of the CDR3, since the read stops 3 residues before it. The chain is built from TRBV19 and TRBJ1-2, with D unresolved. CDR3 length: 16 amino acids. CDR1 and CDR2 (germline): LNHDA, SQIVND (reference sequence). The CDR3: CASSTLGSASYNDYTF. The sequenced part of the CDR3 DNA is TGTGCCAGTAGCACCCTAGGCTCTGCCTCCTACAATGAC.

About this clone itself: Sequencing ends 3 residues short of the CDR3 end; the germline J gene provides the rest. V usage is TRBV2 and J usage is TRBJ1-1; tentative D call: TRBD1 (5 bases). Deletions cut 9 bases from V and 3 bases from J, with 17 bases between. Germline-derived CDR1 and CDR2 are SNHLY and FYNNEI. The CDR3 is 14 residues long. The CDR3 DNA, read in part, is TGTGCCAGTCGAAAGAGGGGATCGGACACTGAA. This codes for CASRKRGSDTE. The CDR3 in its entirety is CASRKRGSDTEAFF.

As regards this clone: The read stops 3 residues short of the end of the CDR3; the missing end is completed from the germline J gene. V is TRBV5-1 and J is TRBJ2-1; TRBD2 might be the D (5 bases). The V and J ends lost 2 bases and 7 bases respectively, with 16 bases between them. CDR3 size: 15 residues. Looked up from germline, CDR1 is SGHRS and CDR2 is YFSETQ. The CDR3 bases that were read are TGCGCCAGCAGCTTAGTTTCGCGGGTCGAAAATGAG. Its protein is CASSLVSRVENE. The full CDR3 sequence reads CASSLVSRVENEQFF.

A remark on this clone: The read finishes 3 residues shy of the CDR3 end, and the germline J gene is used to complete it. The chain employs TRBV19 and TRBJ1-5; TRBD1 aligns across 8 bases. The V gene end was trimmed by 3 bases and the J gene end by 6 bases; junction bases not matched to a gene: 4. The CDR3 runs 14 residues. Per germline, CDR1 LNHDA and CDR2 SQIVND (reference sequence). CDR3 DNA, as far as it was read: TGTGCCAGTAGTATCGGACAGGGCCTTCAGCCC. Its protein is CASSIGQGLQP. The full CDR3 protein is CASSIGQGLQPQHF.

As for this clone: The CDR3 end is not reached by the read, which stops 3 residues before it; the germline J gene fills it in. The chain links TRBV18 to TRBJ1-2; 8 nucleotides align to TRBD1. This CDR3 region has 14 residues. Germline CDR1 is KGHSH and CDR2 is LQKENI. The chain's CDR3 is CASSPGQAYKDYTF. CDR3 bases read: TGTGCCAGCTCACCGGGACAGGCCTACAAGGAC.

As regards this clone: The CDR3 end lies 3 residues beyond the end of the read and is filled in from the germline J gene. The chain has TRBV10-3 and TRBJ2-3; 7 bases are shared with TRBD1. The V gene's germline CDR1 is ENHRY and CDR2 SYGVKD. This CDR3 has 13 residues. The DNA read from the CDR3 is TGTGCCATCAATAGGGACAGCCAAGAGACG. The encoded protein is CAINRDSQET. The CDR3, in full, reads CAINRDSQETQYF.

About this clone: The read is 3 residues too short to cover the CDR3 end, so that end is filled in from the germline J gene. The rearrangement links TRBV19 to TRBJ2-2, with a possible D match to TRBD1 (6 bases). Germline CDR1 is LNHDA and CDR2 is SQIVND (reference sequence). The CDR3 runs to 13 residues. This chain's CDR3 is CASKGGGNSPLFF. CDR3 DNA (partial): TGTGCCAGTAAAGGGGGTGGCAATTCACCG.